These 16 T cell receptor beta chains share one sample of origin, sequenced in a study of T cell responses to AZD1222 COVID-19 vaccine. Using immunoSEQ multiplex PCR, the repertoire was profiled, and TCRdb retains in-frame clones only, with some absent. The sample yields 85,000 to 110,000 clones, 91% seen once. Sequenced here: peripheral blood, sampled on day 0 of AZD1222 vaccination. These receptor sequences come from an adult in good health.

The chain carries TRBV6-5 and TRBJ2-7, with 8 bases matching TRBD2. After removal of 6 bases from V and 1 base from J, the junction contained 8 bases not matched to a gene. This CDR3 spans 15 amino acids. Per the germline V gene, CDR1 is MNHEY and CDR2 is SVGAGI. The CDR3 reads CASRNPASGSYEQYF. In DNA, the CDR3 is TGTGCCAGCAGGAACCCGGCTAGCGGGTCCTACGAGCAGTACTTC.

The chain combines TRBV4-1 with TRBJ2-2; D ambiguous. There are 14 residues in the CDR3. Looked up from germline, CDR1 is MGHRA and CDR2 is YSYEKL. Trimming took 4 bases from V and 1 from J, leaving 7 bases between them. DNA of the CDR3: TGCGCCAGCAGCCGTACAGAGAACACCGGGGAGCTGTTTTTT. Its translation is CASSRTENTGELFF.

The chain carries TRBV7-2 and TRBJ2-7, with 9 bases that match TRBD1. The CDR3 is made up of 14 amino acids. J lost 3 bases, V lost 5 bases, and 5 bases had no gene match. Germline-derived CDR1 and CDR2 are SGHTA and FQGNSA. CDR3 amino acids: CASSHAGQGYEQYF. The CDR3 DNA is TGTGCCAGCAGCCACGCGGGACAGGGCTACGAGCAGTACTTC. Full variable domain (rest looked up from reference TRBV7-2 and TRBJ2-7): GAGVSQSPSNKVTEKGKDVELRCDPISGHTALYWYRQSLGQGLEFLIYFQGNSAPDKSGLPSDRFSAERTGGSVSTLTIQRTQQEDSAVYLCASSHAGQGYEQYFGPGTRLTVT.

The genes are TRBV18 and TRBJ2-3; perhaps TRBD2 as D (5 bases). The CDR3 runs 15 residues. V lost 1 base and J lost 3, with 11 bases in between. The V gene's germline CDR1 is KGHSH and CDR2 LQKENI. The chain's CDR3 is CASSPRGRGTDTQYF. The CDR3, as DNA: TGTGCCAGCTCACCACGCGGGCGAGGGACAGATACGCAGTATTTT.

The chain is built from TRBV18 and TRBJ2-7, with D possibly TRBD1 on 5 matching bases. Trimming shortened V by 2 bases and J by 2 bases, and 7 bases separated the two germline ends. CDR1 and CDR2 (germline): KGHSH, LQKENI. The CDR3 contains 13 residues. The DNA of the CDR3 is TGTGCCAGCTCACCAAGGGGAACCTACGAGCAGTACTTC. Encoded protein: CASSPRGTYEQYF.

The J gene is TRBJ2-1, the V gene TRBV28, with D possibly TRBD2 on 7 matching bases. V lost 9 bases and J 0 bases, leaving 15 bases between the germline ends. The CDR3 is 15 amino acids. Germline lookup yields CDR1 MDHEN and CDR2 SYDVKM. The CDR3 coding sequence is TGTGCCAGTTCGAGAGGGGGGGGCTCCTACAATGAGCAGTTCTTC. Its protein is CASSRGGGSYNEQFF.

This sequence joins TRBV5-1 and TRBJ1-5; the D gene is possibly TRBD1 (6 bases). Germline V gives CDR1 SGHRS, CDR2 YFSETQ. The ends were cut back, 4 bases at V and 6 bases at J, with 17 bases in the middle. The CDR3 runs 15 residues. For the CDR3, the DNA is TGCGCCAGCAGCCCGGGGGTACAGGGAAGTCAGCCCCAGCATTTT. Translating gives CASSPGVQGSQPQHF.

The gene calls are TRBV30 and TRBJ1-4; the D is unclear. Germline CDR1 reads GTSNPN; CDR2 reads SVGIG (reference sequence). With 6 bases removed from V and 0 bases from J, the gap between germline ends came to 8 bases. The CDR3 runs 13 residues. CDR3 coding DNA: TGTGCCTGCGTTACAACAACTAATGAAAAACTGTTTTTT. It yields the protein CACVTTTNEKLFF.

The chain combines TRBV5-1 with TRBJ1-4; possible D gene TRBD1, 5 bases. Deletions cut 0 bases from V and 8 bases from J, with 8 bases between. The CDR3 has 13 residues. Germline assignment: CDR1 SGHRS and CDR2 YFSETQ. The CDR3 nucleotides are TGCGCCAGCAGCTTGGTAAGGGGAGAAAAACTGTTTTTT. This encodes CASSLVRGEKLFF.

The rearrangement links TRBV9 to TRBJ2-1; D may be TRBD1 (6 bases). Trimming left V 3 bases short and J 4 bases short, with 14 bases between. Germline assignment: CDR1 SGDLS and CDR2 YYNGEE. CDR3 length equals 15 residues. CDR3 in DNA: TGTGCCAGCAGCGCCACCGGGACAACGTACAATGAGCAGTTCTTC. Translated, it gives CASSATGTTYNEQFF.

The rearrangement uses TRBV30 and TRBJ2-1; maybe TRBD2 (7 bases). The germline V gene encodes CDR1 GTSNPN and CDR2 SVGIG (reference sequence). This CDR3 contains 14 residues. The V and J ends lost 3 bases and 7 bases respectively, with 16 bases between them. The CDR3 nucleotides are TGTGCCTGGAGCCGACGGGGGGCCTGGAATGAGCAGTTCTTC. Protein: CAWSRRGAWNEQFF.

This clone was counted a single time. In DNA form, the CDR3 reads TGTGCCAGCAGACGAACCGGGACAGGGGAATGGAGTTCACCCCTCCACTTT. Amino acids: CASRRTGTGEWSSPLHF. The rearrangement joins TRBV27 to TRBJ1-6; 10 positions agree with TRBD1. The J segment lost 9 bases and the V segment lost 6 bases, leaving 14 bases of the junction unmatched. CDR3 length: 17 amino acids. Germline values: CDR1 MNHEY, CDR2 SMNVEV (reference sequence).

The V call is TRBV13, the J call TRBJ1-6, with D possibly matching TRBD1 (6 bases). Germline CDR1 is PRHDT and CDR2 is FYEKMQ (reference sequence). The CDR3 loop spans 17 amino acids. Trimming removed 5 bases from V and 4 bases from J, with 18 bases in between. Here the CDR3 reads CASSATQGFVYNSPLHF. CDR3 in DNA: TGTGCCAGCAGCGCTACACAGGGATTTGTTTATAATTCACCCCTCCACTTT.

For the CDR3, the DNA is TGTGCCAGCAGCCAGGGGGGACCTATCTACGAGCAGTACTTC. Protein: CASSQGGPIYEQYF. The chain combines TRBV11-2 with TRBJ2-7, with D maybe TRBD1 (7 bases). CDR1 and CDR2 from the germline V gene are SGHAT and FQNNGV. The CDR3 extends over 14 amino acids. The V end lost 5 bases, the J end lost 3 bases, and 14 bases lay between the germline ends.

J is TRBJ2-7 and V is TRBV5-1; TRBD1 matches 11 bases. The germline gives CDR1 SGHRS, CDR2 YFSETQ. Unmatched junction bases numbered 0, after V lost 0 bases and J lost 4 bases. The CDR3 is made up of 14 amino acids. CDR3 amino acids: CASSLGDRGYEQYF. CDR3 nucleotides: TGCGCCAGCAGCTTGGGGGACAGGGGGTACGAGCAGTACTTC. Looking up the rest from reference TRBV5-1 and TRBJ2-7 gives the full variable domain: KAGVTQTPRYLIKTRGQQVTLSCSPISGHRSVSWYQQTPGQGLQFLFEYFSETQRNKGNFPGRFSGRQFSNSRSEMNVSTLELGDSALYLCASSLGDRGYEQYFGPGTRLTVT.

The genes are TRBV19 and TRBJ1-1; the match to TRBD1 covers 10 bases. After removal of 7 bases from V and 4 bases from J, the junction contained 9 bases not matched to a gene. Germline values: CDR1 LNHDA, CDR2 SQIVND (reference sequence). CDR3 size: 15 residues. The CDR3 sequence is CASIGTGAMGTEAFF. The CDR3 DNA follows: TGTGCCAGTATAGGGACAGGGGCGATGGGCACTGAAGCTTTCTTT.